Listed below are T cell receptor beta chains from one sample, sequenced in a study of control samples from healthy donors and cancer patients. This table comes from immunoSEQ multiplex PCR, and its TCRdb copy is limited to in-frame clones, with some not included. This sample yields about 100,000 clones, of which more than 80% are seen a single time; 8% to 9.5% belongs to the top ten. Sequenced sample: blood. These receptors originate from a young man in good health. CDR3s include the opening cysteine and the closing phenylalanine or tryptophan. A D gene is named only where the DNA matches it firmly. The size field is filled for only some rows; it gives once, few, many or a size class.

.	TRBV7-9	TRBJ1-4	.	CASSANANGDDYGKLFF	TGTGCCAGCAGCGCCAACGCGAACGGGGACGATTACGGAAAACTGTTTTTT
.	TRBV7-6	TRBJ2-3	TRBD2	CASSSRMAPGGGETDTQYF	TGTGCCAGCTCCTCGCGGATGGCTCCGGGAGGGGGAGAGACAGATACGCAGTATTTT
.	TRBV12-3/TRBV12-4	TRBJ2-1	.	CASSLTHNEQFF	TGTGCCAGCAGTTTAACCCACAATGAGCAGTTCTTC
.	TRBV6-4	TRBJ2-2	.	CASSRTNTGELFF	TGTGCCAGCAGTAGGACGAACACCGGGGAGCTGTTTTTT
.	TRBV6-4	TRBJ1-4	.	CASSDSSDSEKLFF	TGTGCCAGCAGTGACTCGAGCGACAGTGAAAAACTGTTTTTT
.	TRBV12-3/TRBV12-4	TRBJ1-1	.	CASSQGLNTEAFF	TGTGCCAGCAGTCAGGGGTTGAACACTGAAGCTTTCTTT
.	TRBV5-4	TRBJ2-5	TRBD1	CASSTGGWETQYF	TGTGCCAGCAGTACAGGGGGCTGGGAGACCCAGTACTTC
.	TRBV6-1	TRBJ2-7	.	CASSEMEGYEQYF	TGTGCCAGCAGTGAAATGGAGGGCTACGAGCAGTACTTC
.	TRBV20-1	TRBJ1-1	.	CSARDTEAFF	TGCAGTGCTAGAGATACTGAAGCTTTCTTT
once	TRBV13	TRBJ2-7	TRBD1	CASSPGQGAPYEQYF	TGTGCCAGCAGCCCCGGACAGGGGGCCCCCTACGAGCAGTACTTC
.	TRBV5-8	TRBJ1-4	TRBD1	CASSLGTGTNEKLFF	TGTGCCAGCAGTCTGGGGACAGGGACTAATGAAAAACTGTTTTTT
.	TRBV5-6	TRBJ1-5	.	CASSLLDSNQPQHF	TGTGCCAGCAGCTTACTCGATAGCAATCAGCCCCAGCATTTT